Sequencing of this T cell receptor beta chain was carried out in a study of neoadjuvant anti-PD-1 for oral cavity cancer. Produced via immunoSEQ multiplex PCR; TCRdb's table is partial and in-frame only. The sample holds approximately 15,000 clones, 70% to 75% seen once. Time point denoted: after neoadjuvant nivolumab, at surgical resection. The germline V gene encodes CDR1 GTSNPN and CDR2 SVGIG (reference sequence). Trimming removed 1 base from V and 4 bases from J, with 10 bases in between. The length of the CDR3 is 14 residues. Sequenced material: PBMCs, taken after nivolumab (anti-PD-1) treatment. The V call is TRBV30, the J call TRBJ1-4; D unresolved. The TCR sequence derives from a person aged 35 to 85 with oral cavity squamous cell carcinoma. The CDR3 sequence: CAWSGFGDNEKLFF. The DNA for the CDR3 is TGTGCCTGGAGTGGGTTTGGGGATAATGAAAAACTGTTTTTT.